What follows describes a single T cell receptor beta chain. This entry belongs to a study of T cell responses to AZD1222 COVID-19 vaccine. The CDR3 is 13 residues long. Germline CDR1 reads MNHEY; CDR2 reads SMNVEV (reference sequence). V was clipped by 5 bases and J by 4 bases, with 11 bases between them. The assay was immunoSEQ multiplex PCR, and TCRdb's table has in-frame clones only and misses some. Here the sample spans some 98,000 clones, more than 70% being singletons. This receptor was obtained from an adult who received the AZD1222 COVID-19 vaccine. The starting material was peripheral blood, obtained 28 days after the second AZD1222 dose. The genes are TRBV27 and TRBJ1-2, with D perhaps TRBD1 (5 bases). DNA for the CDR3: TGTGCCAGCAGTGGACAAGGGGTCTATGGCTACACCTTC. As protein: CASSGQGVYGYTF.